The present T cell receptor beta chain was sequenced within a study of shared clonotypes between healthy human individuals. The study drew its donors from healthy HIV-negative adults without recent acute infections or vaccinations. The study ran the assay at deep level. Profiled with immunoSEQ multiplex PCR; TCRdb holds only in-frame clones, not every one. The repertoire has about a million clones, 70% to 85% of them found once; the top ten carry 0.89%. Study-wide results and limits: Clonotypes which were not shared had lower generation probabilities than clonotypes that all four donors shared. A few donors held about 4.6% of naive CD4 clonotypes in common.

Concerning this clone itself: Its specificity is not known.

Deletions cut 3 bases from V and 0 bases from J, with 14 bases between. The length of the CDR3 is 16 residues. Germline values: CDR1 MNHNY, CDR2 SVGAGI (reference sequence). The source material was memory CD4+ T cells from PBMCs. The subset: CD45RA-negative fraction. The source of this sequence is a man between 18 and 29 years old in good health. Some clones in this sample may be carry-over from other donors' samples. This chain uses TRBV6-6 with TRBJ1-1; tentative D call: TRBD1 (5 bases). The CDR3, as DNA: TGTGCCAGCAGTTATCCCCTGGGGGGTTTGAACACTGAAGCTTTCTTT. Its translation: CASSYPLGGLNTEAFF.